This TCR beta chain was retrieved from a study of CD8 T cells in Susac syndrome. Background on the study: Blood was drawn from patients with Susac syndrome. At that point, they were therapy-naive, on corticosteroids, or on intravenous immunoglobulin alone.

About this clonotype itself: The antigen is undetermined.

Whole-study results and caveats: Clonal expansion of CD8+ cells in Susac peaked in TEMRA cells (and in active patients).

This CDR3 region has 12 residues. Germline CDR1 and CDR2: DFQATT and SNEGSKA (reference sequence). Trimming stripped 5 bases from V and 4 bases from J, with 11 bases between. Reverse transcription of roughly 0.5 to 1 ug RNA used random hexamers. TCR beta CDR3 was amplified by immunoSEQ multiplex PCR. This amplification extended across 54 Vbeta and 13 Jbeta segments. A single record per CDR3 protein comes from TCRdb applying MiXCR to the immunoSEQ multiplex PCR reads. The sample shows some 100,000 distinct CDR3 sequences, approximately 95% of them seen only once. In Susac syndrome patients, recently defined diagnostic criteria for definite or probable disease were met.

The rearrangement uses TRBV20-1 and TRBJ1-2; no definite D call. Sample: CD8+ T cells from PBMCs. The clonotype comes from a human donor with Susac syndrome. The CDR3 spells CSARDGGYGYTF. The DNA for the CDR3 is TGCAGTGCTCGCGACGGTGGCTATGGCTACACCTTC.